These T cell receptor beta chains were read from a single sample in a study of STAT5B mutations in CD4+ large granular lymphocyte leukemia. This table comes from immunoSEQ multiplex PCR, and its TCRdb copy is limited to in-frame clones, with some not included. The sample records about 38,000 clones, 75% to 85% being singletons. Specimen: CD4+ T cells from blood buffy coats. These receptors came from a human donor in good health. Both conserved end residues are part of each CDR3. The order of the fields is D gene, clone size, V gene, J gene, CDR3 protein, CDR3 DNA. The D gene is left open where the match is weak. A clone size is listed for some rows: how often the clone was seen (once, few, many), or a class if it is expanded.

.,.,TRBV19,TRBJ2-3,CASSYQDPRDTQYF,TGTGCCAGTAGTTACCAGGACCCGAGGGATACGCAGTATTTT
.,.,TRBV5-1,TRBJ2-2,CASSLALYRENTGELFF,TGCGCCAGCAGCTTGGCCCTATACAGGGAGAACACCGGGGAGCTGTTTTTT
.,.,TRBV6-6,TRBJ2-7,CASTPLGNSYEQYF,TGTGCCAGCACTCCCCTCGGAAACTCCTACGAGCAGTACTTC
TRBD1,.,TRBV5-1,TRBJ2-2,CASSYMPGQAFASTGELFF,TGCGCCAGCAGCTACATGCCGGGACAGGCCTTTGCGAGCACCGGGGAGCTGTTTTTT
TRBD2,.,TRBV7-2,TRBJ2-1,CASSLLGLAGGPNEQFF,TGTGCCAGCAGCTTATTGGGACTAGCGGGAGGCCCTAATGAGCAGTTCTTC
.,.,TRBV18,TRBJ1-1,CASSLGQNTEAFF,TGTGCCAGCTCATTAGGACAGAACACTGAAGCTTTCTTT
TRBD1,.,TRBV6-5,TRBJ2-7,CASRNRDRGSYEQYF,TGTGCCAGCAGAAACCGGGACAGGGGCTCCTACGAGCAGTACTTC
TRBD1,.,TRBV6-1,TRBJ1-5,CASSEGVNRGGGNQPQHF,TGTGCCAGCAGTGAAGGGGTAAACAGGGGTGGTGGCAATCAGCCCCAGCATTTT
TRBD1,.,TRBV11-2,TRBJ2-1,CASSLDASGTVNNEQFF,TGTGCCAGCAGCTTAGATGCCTCGGGGACAGTAAACAATGAGCAGTTCTTC
TRBD2,.,TRBV27,TRBJ2-3,CASRPLAGASTGTDTQYF,TGTGCCAGCAGGCCACTAGCGGGGGCCTCCACCGGCACAGATACGCAGTATTTT
TRBD1,.,TRBV6-1,TRBJ2-5,CASSESTGGRETQYF,TGTGCCAGCAGTGAATCTACAGGGGGCCGGGAGACCCAGTACTTC
TRBD1,.,TRBV18,TRBJ1-4,CASSRGTNEKLFF,TGTGCCAGCTCCAGGGGGACTAATGAAAAACTGTTTTTT
TRBD1,.,TRBV7-2,TRBJ2-1,CASSLEWQGDEQFF,TGTGCCAGCAGCTTAGAGTGGCAGGGGGATGAGCAGTTCTTC
TRBD2,few,TRBV5-6,TRBJ2-3,CASSLDLAGAADTQYF,TGTGCCAGCAGCTTGGACCTAGCGGGAGCTGCAGATACGCAGTATTTT
.,.,TRBV18,TRBJ1-4,CASSPGATNEKLFF,TGTGCCAGCTCACCGGGTGCAACTAATGAAAAACTGTTTTTT
.,.,TRBV9,TRBJ2-2,CASSARGNTGELFF,TGTGCCAGCAGCGCCAGGGGAAACACCGGGGAGCTGTTTTTT
.,.,TRBV5-8,TRBJ2-3,CASSLWSLTDTQYF,TGTGCCAGCAGCTTGTGGAGTCTCACAGATACGCAGTATTTT
.,.,TRBV10-2,TRBJ1-4,CASSEGGGKLFF,TGCGCCAGCAGTGAGGGCGGTGGAAAACTGTTTTTT
.,.,TRBV5-1,TRBJ2-3,CASSPTAIYTDTQYF,TGCGCCAGCAGCCCTACAGCTATCTACACAGATACGCAGTATTTT
.,.,TRBV7-2,TRBJ2-1,CASRPPWSRGEQFF,TGTGCCAGCAGGCCCCCCTGGTCCAGGGGTGAGCAGTTCTTC
.,.,TRBV14,TRBJ2-3,CASSRRPRADTQYF,TGTGCCAGCAGCCGACGGCCTCGGGCAGATACGCAGTATTTT
TRBD1,once,TRBV7-6,TRBJ2-7,CASSLDRGGYEQYF,TGTGCCAGCAGCTTAGACAGGGGTGGTTACGAGCAGTACTTC
.,.,TRBV6-5,TRBJ1-3,CASSYKTGGNTIYF,TGTGCCAGCAGTTATAAAACAGGCGGAAACACCATATATTTT